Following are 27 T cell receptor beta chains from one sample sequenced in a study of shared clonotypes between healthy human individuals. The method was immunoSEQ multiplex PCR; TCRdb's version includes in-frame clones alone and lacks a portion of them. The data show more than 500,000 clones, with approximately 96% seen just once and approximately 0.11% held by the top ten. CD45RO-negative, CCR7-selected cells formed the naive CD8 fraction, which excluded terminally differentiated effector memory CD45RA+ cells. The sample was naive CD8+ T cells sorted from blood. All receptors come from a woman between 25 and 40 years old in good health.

The CDR3 region is CASSVVSSNEQFF. The CDR3 nucleotides read TGTGCCAGCAGCGTAGTAAGCAGCAATGAGCAGTTCTTC. The chain combines TRBV9 with TRBJ2-1; D call uncertain. Between the trimmed V and J ends, which lost 0 bases and 6 bases, there was a span of 7 bases. The CDR3 extends over 13 amino acids. The germline CDR1 and CDR2 sequences are SGDLS and YYNGEE. The variable domain in full, completed from reference TRBV9 and TRBJ2-1, reads DSGVTQTPKHLITATGQRVTLRCSPRSGDLSVYWYQQSLDQGLQFLIQYYNGEERAKGNILERFSAQQFPDLHSELNLSSLELGDSALYFCASSVVSSNEQFFGPGTRLTVL.

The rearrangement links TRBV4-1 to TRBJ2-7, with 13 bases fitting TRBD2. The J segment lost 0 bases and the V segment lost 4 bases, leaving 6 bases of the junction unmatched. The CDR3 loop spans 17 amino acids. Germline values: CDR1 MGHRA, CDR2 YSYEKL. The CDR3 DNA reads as TGCGCCAGCAGCCTGGGAGGACTAGCGGGAGTCTCCTACGAGCAGTACTTC. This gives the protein CASSLGGLAGVSYEQYF.

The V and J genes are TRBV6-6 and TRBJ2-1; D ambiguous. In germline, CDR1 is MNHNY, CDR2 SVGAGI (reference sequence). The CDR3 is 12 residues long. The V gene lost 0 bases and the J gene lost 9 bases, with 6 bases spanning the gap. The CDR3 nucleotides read TGTGCCAGCAGTTACTCGTTGAGTGAGCAGTTCTTC. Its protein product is CASSYSLSEQFF.

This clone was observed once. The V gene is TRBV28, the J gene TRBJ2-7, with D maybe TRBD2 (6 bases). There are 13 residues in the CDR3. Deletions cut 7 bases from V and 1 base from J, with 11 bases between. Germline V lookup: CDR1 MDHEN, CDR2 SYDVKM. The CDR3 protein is CASIGAGSYEQYF. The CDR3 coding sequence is TGTGCCAGCATCGGGGCGGGATCCTACGAGCAGTACTTC.

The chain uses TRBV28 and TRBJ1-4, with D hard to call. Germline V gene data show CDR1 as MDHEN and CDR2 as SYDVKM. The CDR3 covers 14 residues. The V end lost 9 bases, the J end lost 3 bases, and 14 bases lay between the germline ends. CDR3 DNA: TGTGCCAGTACCCCTTATCTATCTAATGAAAAACTGTTTTTT. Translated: CASTPYLSNEKLFF.

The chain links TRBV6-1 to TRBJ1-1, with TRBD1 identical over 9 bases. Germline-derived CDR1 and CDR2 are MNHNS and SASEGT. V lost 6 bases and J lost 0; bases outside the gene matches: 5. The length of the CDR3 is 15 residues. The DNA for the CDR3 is TGTGCCAGCAGGGTAGGACAGGGGTTGAACACTGAAGCTTTCTTT. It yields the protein CASRVGQGLNTEAFF.

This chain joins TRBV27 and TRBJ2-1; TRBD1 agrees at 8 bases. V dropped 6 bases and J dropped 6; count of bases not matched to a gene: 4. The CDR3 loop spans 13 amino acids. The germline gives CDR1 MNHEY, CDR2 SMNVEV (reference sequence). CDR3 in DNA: TGTGCCAGCAGCAGGGGGCTTTTCAATGAGCAGTTCTTC. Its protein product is CASSRGLFNEQFF.

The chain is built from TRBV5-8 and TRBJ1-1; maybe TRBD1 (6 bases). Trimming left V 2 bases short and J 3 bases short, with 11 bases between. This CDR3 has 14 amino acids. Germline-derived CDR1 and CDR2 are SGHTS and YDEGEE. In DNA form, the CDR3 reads TGTGCCAGCAGCTTCCAGGGGTTTTACACTGAAGCTTTCTTT. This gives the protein CASSFQGFYTEAFF.

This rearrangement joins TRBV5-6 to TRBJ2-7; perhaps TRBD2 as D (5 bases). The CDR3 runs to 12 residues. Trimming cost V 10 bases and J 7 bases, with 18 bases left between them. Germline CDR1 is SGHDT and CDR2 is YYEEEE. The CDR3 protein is CAGQRGVGEQYF. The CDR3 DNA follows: TGTGCCGGCCAACGGGGTGTCGGTGAGCAGTACTTC. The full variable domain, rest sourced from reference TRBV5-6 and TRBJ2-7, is DAGVTQSPTHLIKTRGQQVTLRCSPKSGHDTVSWYQQALGQGPQFIFQYYEEEERQRGNFPDRFSGHQFPNYSSELNVNALLLGDSALYLCAGQRGVGEQYFGPGTRLTVT.

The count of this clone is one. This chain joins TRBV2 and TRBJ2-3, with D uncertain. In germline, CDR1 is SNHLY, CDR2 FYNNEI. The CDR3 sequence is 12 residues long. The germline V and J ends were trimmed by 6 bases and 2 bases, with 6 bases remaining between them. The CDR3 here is CASRGNTDTQYF. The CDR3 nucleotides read TGTGCCAGCAGGGGGAACACAGATACGCAGTATTTT.

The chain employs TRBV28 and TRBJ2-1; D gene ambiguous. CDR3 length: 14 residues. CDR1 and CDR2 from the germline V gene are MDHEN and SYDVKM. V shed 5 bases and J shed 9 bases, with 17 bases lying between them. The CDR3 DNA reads TGTGCCAGCAGTCAACTACCCCCCGACATTGAGCAGTTCTTC. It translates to CASSQLPPDIEQFF. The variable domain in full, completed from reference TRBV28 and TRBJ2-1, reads DVKVTQSSRYLVKRTGEKVFLECVQDMDHENMFWYRQDPGLGLRLIYFSYDVKMKEKGDIPEGYSVSREKKERFSLILESASTNQTSMYLCASSQLPPDIEQFFGPGTRLTVL.

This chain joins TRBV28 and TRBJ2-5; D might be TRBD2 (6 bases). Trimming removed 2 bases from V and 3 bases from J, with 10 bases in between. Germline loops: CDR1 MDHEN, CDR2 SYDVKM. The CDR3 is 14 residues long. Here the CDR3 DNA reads TGTGCCAGCAGTTTAGTAGCGGCGGAAGAGACCCAGTACTTC. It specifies CASSLVAAEETQYF.

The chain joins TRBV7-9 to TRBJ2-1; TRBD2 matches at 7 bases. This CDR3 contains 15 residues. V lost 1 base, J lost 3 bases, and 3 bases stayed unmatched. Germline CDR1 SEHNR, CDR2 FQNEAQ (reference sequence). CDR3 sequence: CASSLGQRDYNEQFF. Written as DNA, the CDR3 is TGTGCCAGCAGCTTAGGCCAGCGGGACTACAATGAGCAGTTCTTC.

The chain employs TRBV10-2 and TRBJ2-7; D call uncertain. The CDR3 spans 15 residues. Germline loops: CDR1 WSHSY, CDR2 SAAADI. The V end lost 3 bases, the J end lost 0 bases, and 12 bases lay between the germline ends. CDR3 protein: CASSDYLGSSYEQYF. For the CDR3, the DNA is TGCGCCAGCAGTGATTACCTCGGAAGCTCCTACGAGCAGTACTTC.

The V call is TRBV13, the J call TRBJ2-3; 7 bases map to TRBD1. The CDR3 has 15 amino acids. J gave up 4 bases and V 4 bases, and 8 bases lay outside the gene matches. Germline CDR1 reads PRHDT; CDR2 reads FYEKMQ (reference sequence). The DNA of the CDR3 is TGTGCCAGCAGCTCGACAGGGAAGGGGTCAGATACGCAGTATTTT. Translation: CASSSTGKGSDTQYF.

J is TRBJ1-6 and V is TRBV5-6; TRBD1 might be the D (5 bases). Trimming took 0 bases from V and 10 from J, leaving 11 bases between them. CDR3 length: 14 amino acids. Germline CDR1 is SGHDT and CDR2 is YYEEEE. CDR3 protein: CASSLAGLGSPLHF. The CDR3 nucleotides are TGTGCCAGCAGCTTGGCAGGGTTAGGGTCACCCCTCCACTTT. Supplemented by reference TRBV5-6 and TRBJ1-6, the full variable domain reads DAGVTQSPTHLIKTRGQQVTLRCSPKSGHDTVSWYQQALGQGPQFIFQYYEEEERQRGNFPDRFSGHQFPNYSSELNVNALLLGDSALYLCASSLAGLGSPLHFGNGTRLTVT.

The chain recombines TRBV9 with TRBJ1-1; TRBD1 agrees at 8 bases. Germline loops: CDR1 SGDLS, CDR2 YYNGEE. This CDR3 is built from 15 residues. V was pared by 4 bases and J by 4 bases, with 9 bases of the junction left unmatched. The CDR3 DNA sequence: TGTGCCAGCAGCAACGGACAGGGTCTGGCCACTGAAGCTTTCTTT. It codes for CASSNGQGLATEAFF.

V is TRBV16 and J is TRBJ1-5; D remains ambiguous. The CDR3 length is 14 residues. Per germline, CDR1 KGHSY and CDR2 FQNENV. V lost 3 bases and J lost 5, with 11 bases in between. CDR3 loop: CASSHPGSYQPQHF. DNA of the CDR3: TGTGCCAGCAGCCATCCAGGTTCTTATCAGCCCCAGCATTTT.

The chain's CDR3 is CASGEGSYYEQYF. The CDR3 coding sequence is TGTGCCAGCGGAGAGGGCTCCTACTACGAGCAGTACTTC. The chain carries TRBV2 and TRBJ2-7; D perhaps matches TRBD2 (5 bases). CDR1 and CDR2 (germline): SNHLY, FYNNEI. The CDR3 length is 13 residues. Trimming pared 8 bases from V and 3 bases from J, leaving 14 bases between.

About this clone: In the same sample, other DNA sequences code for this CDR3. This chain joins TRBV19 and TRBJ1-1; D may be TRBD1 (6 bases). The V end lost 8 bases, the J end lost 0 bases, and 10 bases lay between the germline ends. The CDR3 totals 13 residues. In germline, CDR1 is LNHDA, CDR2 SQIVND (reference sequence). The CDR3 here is CASGRGMNTEAFF. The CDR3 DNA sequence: TGTGCCAGTGGCAGGGGCATGAACACTGAAGCTTTCTTT.

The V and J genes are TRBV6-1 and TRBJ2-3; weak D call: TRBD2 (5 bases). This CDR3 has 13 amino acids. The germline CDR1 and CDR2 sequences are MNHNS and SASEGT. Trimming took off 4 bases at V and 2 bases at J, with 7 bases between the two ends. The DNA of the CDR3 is TGTGCCAGCAGTGGCGACTACACAGATACGCAGTATTTT. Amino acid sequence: CASSGDYTDTQYF.

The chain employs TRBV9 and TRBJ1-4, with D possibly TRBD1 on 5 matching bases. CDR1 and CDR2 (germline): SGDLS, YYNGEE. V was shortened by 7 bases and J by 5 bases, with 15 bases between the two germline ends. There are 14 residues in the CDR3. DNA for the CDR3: TGTGCCAGCGGCCGGGACGCGGGGAATGAAAAACTGTTTTTT. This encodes CASGRDAGNEKLFF.

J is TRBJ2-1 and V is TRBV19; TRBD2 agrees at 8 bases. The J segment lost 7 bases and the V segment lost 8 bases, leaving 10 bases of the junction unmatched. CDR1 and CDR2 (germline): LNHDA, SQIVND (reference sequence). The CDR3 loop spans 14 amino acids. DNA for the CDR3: TGTGCCAGTTCCCTCCGGGAGGGCCTAAATGAGCAGTTCTTC. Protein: CASSLREGLNEQFF.

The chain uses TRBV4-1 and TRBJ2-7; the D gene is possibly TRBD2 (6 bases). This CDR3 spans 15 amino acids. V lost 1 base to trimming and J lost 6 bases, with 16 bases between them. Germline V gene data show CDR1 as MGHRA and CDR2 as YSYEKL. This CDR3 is CASSQVEGRYGEQYF. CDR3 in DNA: TGCGCCAGCAGCCAAGTGGAGGGACGGTACGGCGAGCAGTACTTC.

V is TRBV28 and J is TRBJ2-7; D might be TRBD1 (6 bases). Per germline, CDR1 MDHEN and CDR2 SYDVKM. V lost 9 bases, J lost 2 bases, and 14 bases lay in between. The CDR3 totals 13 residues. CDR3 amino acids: CASAQGITYEQYF. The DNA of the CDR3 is TGTGCCAGTGCACAGGGAATAACCTACGAGCAGTACTTC.

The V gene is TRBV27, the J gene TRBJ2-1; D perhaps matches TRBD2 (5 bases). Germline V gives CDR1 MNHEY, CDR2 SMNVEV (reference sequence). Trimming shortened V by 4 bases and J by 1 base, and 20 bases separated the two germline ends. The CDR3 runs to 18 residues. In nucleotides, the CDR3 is TGTGCCAGCAGTTCGTCCCACACTAAAGCGGAATCCTACAATGAGCAGTTCTTC. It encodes CASSSSHTKAESYNEQFF.

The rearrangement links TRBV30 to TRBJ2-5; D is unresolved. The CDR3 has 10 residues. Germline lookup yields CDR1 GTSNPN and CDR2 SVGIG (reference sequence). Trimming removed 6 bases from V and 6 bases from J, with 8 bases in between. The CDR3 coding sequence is TGTGCCTGTTTTGTCAAGACCCAGTACTTC. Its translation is CACFVKTQYF. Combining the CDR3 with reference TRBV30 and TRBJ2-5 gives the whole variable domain SQTIHQWPATLVQPVGSPLSLECTVEGTSNPNLYWYRQAAGRGLQLLFYSVGIGQISSEVPQNLSASRPQDRQFILSSKKLLLSDSGFYLCACFVKTQYFGPGTRLLVL.